Listed here is a single T cell receptor beta chain. This table comes from immunoSEQ multiplex PCR, and its TCRdb copy is limited to in-frame clones, with some not included. This sample yields tens of thousands of clones, of which 79% are seen a single time; about 30% belongs to the top ten. The CDR3 is made up of 16 amino acids. With V trimmed by 11 bases and J by 6 bases, 16 bases remained unmatched. The V gene's germline CDR1 is ENHRY and CDR2 SYGVKD. The data stem from a study of blood T cell repertoires in COVID-19. The sequencing input was peripheral blood. The clonotype originates from a man in his sixties with active or convalescent COVID-19. The chain combines TRBV10-3 with TRBJ1-3, with TRBD1 matching 10 bases. CDR3 coding DNA: TGTGCCTCCATTCGACCGGGACAGGGGCCTGCAAACACCATATATTTT. Protein sequence: CASIRPGQGPANTIYF.